A single sample is the source of the 24 T cell receptor beta chains below, sequenced in a study of PD-L1 blockade in urothelial cancer. The time point was: pretreatment peripheral blood. This table comes from immunoSEQ multiplex PCR, and its TCRdb copy is limited to in-frame clones, with some not included. The sample yields 30,000 to 40,000 clones, roughly 82% seen once. The input for sequencing was PBMCs, taken around atezolizumab (anti-PD-L1) treatment. These receptors were obtained from a man between 60 and 70 years old with urothelial cancer.

The table lists this clone with a count of one. J is TRBJ1-1 and V is TRBV5-1; D might be TRBD1 (5 bases). The CDR3 sequence is 16 residues long. CDR1 SGHRS and CDR2 YFSETQ come from the germline V gene. Trimming stripped 2 bases from V and 4 bases from J, with 18 bases between. The CDR3 is CASSFQAIRVGTEAFF. CDR3 DNA sequence: TGCGCCAGCAGCTTCCAGGCGATCAGGGTTGGCACTGAAGCTTTCTTT.

The V gene is TRBV5-1, the J gene TRBJ2-1, with 7 bases lining up with TRBD1. CDR3 length: 15 residues. CDR1 is SGHRS and CDR2 is YFSETQ in the germline V gene. Trimming took 0 bases from V and 10 from J; bases not matched to a gene: 10. The CDR3 DNA is TGCGCCAGCAGCTTGGGGGGACAGACCGTCGGGGAGCAGTTCTTC. Residues: CASSLGGQTVGEQFF.

Remarks on this clone: The junction departs from the called germline gene at one end, perhaps through a read error. V gene TRBV10-3 combines with J gene TRBJ1-5; maybe TRBD1 (5 bases). This CDR3 contains 13 residues. Germline values: CDR1 ENHRY, CDR2 SYGVKD. In DNA, the CDR3 is TGTGCCATCAGTGGTGACAGCAGTCAGCCCCAGCATTTT. It yields the protein CAISGDSSQPQHF.

The rearrangement links TRBV6-6 to TRBJ1-3; D not resolved. Germline values: CDR1 MNHNY, CDR2 SVGAGI (reference sequence). Trimming shortened V by 5 bases and J by 2 bases, and 7 bases separated the two germline ends. The CDR3 runs to 13 residues. CDR3 nucleotides: TGTGCCAGCAGTACCCGCGCTGGAAACACCATATATTTT. It specifies CASSTRAGNTIYF.

The chain links TRBV5-1 to TRBJ2-3; perhaps TRBD1 as D (6 bases). The CDR3 is made up of 14 amino acids. Looked up from germline, CDR1 is SGHRS and CDR2 is YFSETQ. V lost 4 bases to trimming and J lost 9 bases, with 18 bases between them. The CDR3 DNA reads TGCGCCAGCAGCATAGGGACACCACTCGACACGCAGTATTTT. Encoded protein: CASSIGTPLDTQYF.

The V call is TRBV19, the J call TRBJ2-5, with TRBD2 matching 9 bases. This CDR3 comprises 17 residues. V lost 2 bases and J lost 2; bases outside the gene matches: 9. Germline values: CDR1 LNHDA, CDR2 SQIVND (reference sequence). The CDR3 DNA follows: TGTGCCAGTAGTATAATTAGAGCGGGGGGACGTCAAGAGACCCAGTACTTC. This encodes CASSIIRAGGRQETQYF. The whole variable domain, filled in from reference TRBV19 and TRBJ2-5, reads DGGITQSPKYLFRKEGQNVTLSCEQNLNHDAMYWYRQDPGQGLRLIYYSQIVNDFQKGDIAEGYSVSREKKESFPLTVTSAQKNPTAFYLCASSIIRAGGRQETQYFGPGTRLLVL.

V usage is TRBV28 and J usage is TRBJ1-6; perhaps TRBD1 as D (5 bases). Trimming took off 8 bases at V and 3 bases at J, with 11 bases between the two ends. The CDR3 is made up of 14 amino acids. The germline CDR1 and CDR2 sequences are MDHEN and SYDVKM. CDR3 sequence (DNA): TGTGCCAGCCTTGCGGGGCTCTATAATTCACCCCTCCACTTT. Protein sequence: CASLAGLYNSPLHF.

The chain recombines TRBV29-1 with TRBJ2-5, with D tentatively TRBD1 (5 bases). Germline V gene sequence: CDR1 SQVTM, CDR2 ANQGSEA. V was cut by 7 bases and J by 5 bases, with 20 bases left in between. The CDR3 totals 14 residues. As DNA, the CDR3 is TGCAGCGCCCGGGTTCCAGGGTTTGGGGAGACCCAGTACTTC. It yields the protein CSARVPGFGETQYF.

The CDR3 DNA follows: TGTGCCAGCGGACAGGGAAAGGACTATGGCTACACCTTC. It yields the protein CASGQGKDYGYTF. V and J are TRBV9 and TRBJ1-2, with TRBD1 matching over 8 bases. This CDR3 is built from 13 residues. CDR1 and CDR2 (germline): SGDLS, YYNGEE. V gave up 7 bases and J gave up 3 bases; unmatched junction bases: 5.

In its sample, this clone was seen a few times. The chain has TRBV19 and TRBJ1-5; TRBD1 matches at 9 bases. Unmatched junction bases numbered 10, after V lost 10 bases and J lost 6 bases. The V gene's germline CDR1 is LNHDA and CDR2 SQIVND (reference sequence). The length of the CDR3 is 14 residues. The CDR3 loop reads CATSRDRVSQPQHF. The CDR3 DNA reads TGTGCCACCTCAAGGGACAGGGTCAGTCAGCCCCAGCATTTT.

The rearrangement links TRBV21-1 to TRBJ1-2; the table's D call TRBD1 went unverified against the DNA. TRBV21-1 is a known pseudogene. The CDR3 totals 14 residues. The CDR3 coding sequence is TGTGCCAGCCGCCCACAAGATATGTACTATGGCTACACCTTC. Its translation: CASRPQDMYYGYTF.

This clone was detected once. The chain combines TRBV6-5 with TRBJ1-6; 9 nucleotides match TRBD1. V lost 6 bases to trimming and J lost 8 bases; unmatched junction nucleotides: 8. This CDR3 spans 15 amino acids. CDR1 and CDR2 from the germline V gene are MNHEY and SVGAGI. The CDR3 reads CASSRTRTGDSPLHF. The DNA for the CDR3 is TGTGCCAGCAGCCGTACGAGGACAGGGGATTCACCCCTCCACTTT.

V gene TRBV7-8 combines with J gene TRBJ2-5; TRBD1 aligns across 7 bases. J was trimmed by 2 bases and V by 1 base; bases with no gene match: 1. Per the germline V gene, CDR1 is SGHVS and CDR2 is FQNEAQ. This CDR3 comprises 14 residues. The chain's CDR3 is CASSLEDRQETQYF. The CDR3 coding sequence is TGTGCCAGCAGCTTAGAGGACAGGCAAGAGACCCAGTACTTC.

This chain links TRBV18 with TRBJ2-6; 7 bases agree with TRBD1. The CDR3 has 14 residues. The germline gives CDR1 KGHSH, CDR2 LQKENI. V shed 3 bases, J shed 8 bases, and the junction held 4 bases outside the gene matches. CDR3 coding DNA: TGTGCCAGCTCACCCCCGACAGGGCCCAACGTCCTGACTTTC. This gives the protein CASSPPTGPNVLTF.

The chain couples TRBV5-1 to TRBJ2-5; TRBD1 is a possible D gene (7 bases). V was clipped by 0 bases and J by 5 bases, with 14 bases between them. CDR1 is SGHRS and CDR2 is YFSETQ in the germline V gene. CDR3 length: 15 amino acids. In DNA, the CDR3 is TGCGCCAGCAGCTTGGAGGCAGGGGGGAGTGAGACCCAGTACTTC. This sequence encodes CASSLEAGGSETQYF.

The CDR3 spells CASSLKWWKGTVRTEQYF. DNA for the CDR3: TGCGCCAGCAGCTTGAAATGGTGGAAAGGGACAGTCCGGACTGAGCAGTACTTC. This sequence joins TRBV5-1 and TRBJ2-7, with 7 bases matching TRBD1. V trimming: 1 base; J trimming: 7 bases; junction bases outside the gene matches: 20. The germline CDR1 and CDR2 sequences are SGHRS and YFSETQ. This CDR3 region has 18 residues.

The chain is built from TRBV14 and TRBJ2-1, with D tentatively TRBD2 (6 bases). CDR1 and CDR2 (germline): SGHDN, FVKESK. The CDR3 has 13 amino acids. V was pared by 4 bases and J by 5 bases, with 9 bases between. Here the CDR3 reads CASSPRGNNEQFF. CDR3 nucleotide sequence: TGTGCCAGCAGCCCCCGGGGGAACAATGAGCAGTTCTTC.

CDR3 region: CASSLLSGAYEQYF. As DNA, the CDR3 is TGTGCCAGCAGCTTGCTCTCAGGGGCCTACGAGCAGTACTTC. V and J are TRBV5-5 and TRBJ2-7; tentative D call: TRBD1 (6 bases). With 1 base removed from V and 2 bases from J, the gap between germline ends came to 10 bases. The CDR3 covers 14 residues. Per germline, CDR1 SGHKS and CDR2 YYEKEE (reference sequence).

This clone is termed medium-sized. The genes are TRBV19 and TRBJ2-1; tentatively, D is TRBD2 (6 bases). Trimming removed 5 bases from V and 0 bases from J, with 8 bases in between. Per the germline V gene, CDR1 is LNHDA and CDR2 is SQIVND (reference sequence). The CDR3 consists of 14 residues. Here the CDR3 reads CASSASVSYNEQFF. In DNA, the CDR3 is TGTGCCAGTAGTGCTAGCGTCTCCTACAATGAGCAGTTCTTC.

In this sample, this clone turned up a few times. The chain couples TRBV27 to TRBJ2-1; 13 bases line up with TRBD2. Germline assignment: CDR1 MNHEY and CDR2 SMNVEV (reference sequence). CDR3 size: 16 residues. V lost 3 bases to trimming and J lost 6 bases; unmatched junction nucleotides: 5. For the CDR3, the DNA is TGTGCCAGCAGTTTCACCGGGACTAGCGGGGCCAATGAGCAGTTCTTC. This gives the protein CASSFTGTSGANEQFF.

V and J are TRBV13 and TRBJ2-7, with TRBD1 matching 8 bases. The CDR3 spans 15 residues. CDR1 PRHDT and CDR2 FYEKMQ come from the germline V gene (reference sequence). Unmatched junction bases numbered 8, after V lost 1 base and J lost 6 bases. The CDR3 reads CASSLVGQGASEQYF. The CDR3 nucleotides are TGTGCCAGCAGCTTAGTTGGGCAGGGGGCCTCCGAGCAGTACTTC.

V gene TRBV15 combines with J gene TRBJ2-7, with unresolved D. V lost 0 bases and J lost 1, with 7 bases in between. CDR1 LNHNV and CDR2 YYDKDF come from the germline V gene (reference sequence). The CDR3 totals 14 residues. This CDR3 reads CATSRDGGSYEQYF. CDR3 DNA: TGTGCCACCAGCAGAGACGGCGGATCCTACGAGCAGTACTTC.

The gene calls are TRBV19 and TRBJ1-5, with a tentative D call TRBD1 (5 bases). This CDR3 is 15 amino acids long. Trimming shortened V by 3 bases and J by 2 bases, and 11 bases separated the two germline ends. Germline V gene sequence: CDR1 LNHDA, CDR2 SQIVND (reference sequence). CDR3 nucleotide sequence: TGTGCCAGTAGTATGGCCCGGGGGGGCAATCAGCCCCAGCATTTT. Protein sequence: CASSMARGGNQPQHF. The whole variable domain, remainder taken from reference TRBV19 and TRBJ1-5, is DGGITQSPKYLFRKEGQNVTLSCEQNLNHDAMYWYRQDPGQGLRLIYYSQIVNDFQKGDIAEGYSVSREKKESFPLTVTSAQKNPTAFYLCASSMARGGNQPQHFGDGTRLSIL.

The genes are TRBV19 and TRBJ2-3, with a tentative D call TRBD1 (5 bases). This CDR3 region has 15 residues. V lost 9 bases, J lost 0 bases, and 16 bases lay in between. Germline CDR1 LNHDA, CDR2 SQIVND (reference sequence). CDR3 nucleotide sequence: TGTGCCAGAGGGGTATGTAGGTTAAGCACAGATACGCAGTATTTT. Translating it yields CARGVCRLSTDTQYF.